This T cell receptor beta chain was obtained from a study of T cell responses to AZD1222 COVID-19 vaccine. Data came from immunoSEQ multiplex PCR; TCRdb stores just in-frame clones and leaves some out. In the table there are around 130,000 clones, around 90% of which are singletons. Study results and limitations: There were repertoire samples only from the period after the peak T cell response. Of the AZD1222 recipients, only five to seven were seropositive at baseline.

Worth noting for this clone: What it binds is not known.

This clonotype was sampled from an adult who received the MenACWY meningococcal vaccine as a control. Sample: peripheral blood, taken 28 days after the second dose of the MenACWY control vaccine.

This CDR3 is CASSLQVNEQFF. The CDR3 DNA follows: TGTGCCAGCAGCTTACAGGTCAATGAGCAGTTCTTC. The genes are TRBV7-8 and TRBJ2-1; D gene unclear. Per germline, CDR1 SGHVS and CDR2 FQNEAQ. Trimming left V 2 bases short and J 6 bases short, with 5 bases between. The CDR3 runs 12 residues.